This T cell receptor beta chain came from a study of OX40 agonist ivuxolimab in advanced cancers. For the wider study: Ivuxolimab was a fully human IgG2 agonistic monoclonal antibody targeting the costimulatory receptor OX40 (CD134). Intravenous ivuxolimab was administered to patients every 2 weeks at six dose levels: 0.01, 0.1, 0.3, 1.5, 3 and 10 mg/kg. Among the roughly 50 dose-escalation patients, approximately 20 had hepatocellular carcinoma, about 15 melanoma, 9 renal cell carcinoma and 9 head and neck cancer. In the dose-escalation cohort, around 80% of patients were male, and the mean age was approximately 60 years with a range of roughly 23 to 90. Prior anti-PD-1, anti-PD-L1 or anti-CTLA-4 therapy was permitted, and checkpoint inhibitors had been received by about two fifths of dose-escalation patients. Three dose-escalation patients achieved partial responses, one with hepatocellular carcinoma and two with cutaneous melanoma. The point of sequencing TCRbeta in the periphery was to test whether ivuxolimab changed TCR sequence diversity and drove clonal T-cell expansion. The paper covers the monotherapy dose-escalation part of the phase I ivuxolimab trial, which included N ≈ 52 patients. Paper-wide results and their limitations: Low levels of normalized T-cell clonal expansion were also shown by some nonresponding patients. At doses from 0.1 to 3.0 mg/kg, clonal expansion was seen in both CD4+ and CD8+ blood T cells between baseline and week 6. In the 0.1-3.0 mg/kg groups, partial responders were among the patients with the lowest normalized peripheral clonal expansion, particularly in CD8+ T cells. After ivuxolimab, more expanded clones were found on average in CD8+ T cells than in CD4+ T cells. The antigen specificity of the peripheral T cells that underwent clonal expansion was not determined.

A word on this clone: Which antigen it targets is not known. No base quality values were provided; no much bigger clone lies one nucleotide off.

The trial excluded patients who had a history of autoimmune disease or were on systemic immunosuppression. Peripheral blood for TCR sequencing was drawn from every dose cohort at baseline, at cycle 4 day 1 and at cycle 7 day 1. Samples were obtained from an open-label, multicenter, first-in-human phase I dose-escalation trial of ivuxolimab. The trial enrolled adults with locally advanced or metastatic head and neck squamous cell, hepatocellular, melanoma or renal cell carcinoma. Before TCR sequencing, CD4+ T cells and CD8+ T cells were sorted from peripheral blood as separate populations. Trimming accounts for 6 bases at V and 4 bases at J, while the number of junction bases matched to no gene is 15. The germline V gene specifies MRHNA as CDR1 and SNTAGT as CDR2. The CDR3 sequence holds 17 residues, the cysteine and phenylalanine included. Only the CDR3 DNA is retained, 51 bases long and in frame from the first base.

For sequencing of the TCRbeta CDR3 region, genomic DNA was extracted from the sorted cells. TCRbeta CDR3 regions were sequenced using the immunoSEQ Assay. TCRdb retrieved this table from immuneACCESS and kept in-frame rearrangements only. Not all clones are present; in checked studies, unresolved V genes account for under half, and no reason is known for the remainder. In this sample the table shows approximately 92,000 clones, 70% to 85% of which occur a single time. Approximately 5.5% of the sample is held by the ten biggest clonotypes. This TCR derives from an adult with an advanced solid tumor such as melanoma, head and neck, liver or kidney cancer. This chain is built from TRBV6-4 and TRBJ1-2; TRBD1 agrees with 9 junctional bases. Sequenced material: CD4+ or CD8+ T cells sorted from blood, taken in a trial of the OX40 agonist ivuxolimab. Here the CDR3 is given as CASRGRGQGGSLYGYTF. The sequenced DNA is TGTGCCAGCAGGGGAAGGGGACAGGGAGGGTCTCTCTATGGCTACACCTTC.